These T cell receptor beta chains were read from a single sample in a study of T-cell reconstitution after alpha-beta-depleted transplantation in children. TCRdb called the PCR reads again in MiXCR, with one record for every CDR3 protein. The top ten clones hold 8% to 9.5% of a sample with about 110,000 distinct CDR3 sequences, about a tenth of them seen once. Specimen: PBMCs from the stem cell graft donor, collected from the stem cell graft. The source of these receptors is a human donor who donated a stem cell graft to a child with acute lymphoblastic leukemia. Both conserved end residues are part of each CDR3. The D gene is left open where the match is weak. Only some rows state a clone size, as once, few, many or a class for expanded clones.

clone_size | d_call | j_call | v_call | cdr3_aa | cdr3_nt
many | NA | TRBJ1-6 | TRBV7-9 | CASARAGSNSPLHF | TGTGCCAGCGCCCGAGCGGGGAGTAATTCACCCCTCCACTTT
many | TRBD1 | TRBJ2-2 | TRBV4-3 | CASSHLLGAGGGELFF | TGCGCCAGCAGCCACCTACTGGGCGCAGGGGGCGGGGAGCTGTTTTTT
many | NA | TRBJ1-4 | TRBV6-2/TRBV6-3 | CASSYEVATNEKLFF | TGTGCCAGCAGTTACGAAGTTGCAACTAATGAAAAACTGTTTTTT
many | NA | TRBJ2-2 | TRBV6-5 | CASSRSFTGELFF | TGTGCCAGCAGTCGGAGCTTTACCGGGGAGCTGTTTTTT
many | TRBD1 | TRBJ1-4 | TRBV3-1 | CASSLRQGNEKLFF | TGTGCCAGCAGCCTCCGACAGGGCAATGAAAAACTGTTTTTT
many | TRBD1 | TRBJ2-5 | TRBV18 | CASSPRDSWGQETQYF | TGTGCCAGCTCACCTCGGGACAGTTGGGGCCAAGAGACCCAGTACTTC
many | NA | TRBJ2-2 | TRBV20-1 | CSAWSAGELFF | TGCAGTGCTTGGAGCGCCGGGGAGCTGTTTTTT
many | NA | TRBJ1-6 | TRBV20-1 | CSARPIGPYNSPLHF | TGCAGTGCTAGACCCATCGGGCCCTATAATTCACCCCTCCACTTT
many | NA | TRBJ1-1 | TRBV4-1 | CASSQGWAGENTEAFF | TGCGCCAGCAGCCAGGGTTGGGCAGGGGAAAACACTGAAGCTTTCTTT
many | TRBD2 | TRBJ2-7 | TRBV5-1 | CASSLAGGEWYEQYF | TGCGCCAGCAGCTTGGCCGGGGGGGAATGGTACGAGCAGTACTTC
many | NA | TRBJ2-7 | TRBV5-4 | CASSLAEGSGQYF | TGTGCCAGCAGCTTGGCGGAGGGTTCGGGGCAGTACTTC
many | TRBD1 | TRBJ1-2 | TRBV7-2 | CASSSDRGDYGYTF | TGTGCCAGCAGCTCGGACAGGGGGGACTATGGCTACACCTTC
many | NA | TRBJ2-7 | TRBV28 | CASSTNRYEQYF | TGTGCCAGCAGTACGAACCGCTACGAGCAGTACTTC
many | TRBD2 | TRBJ2-5 | TRBV20-1 | CSARDGGSQETQYF | TGCAGTGCTAGAGACGGGGGGAGTCAAGAGACCCAGTACTTC
many | TRBD2 | TRBJ2-1 | TRBV7-2 | CASSLGLAGGAGNEQFF | TGTGCCAGCAGCTTGGGGCTAGCGGGGGGAGCGGGGAATGAGCAGTTCTTC
few | NA | TRBJ2-6 | TRBV20-1 | CSAAGGRAGANVLTF | TGCAGTGCTGCCGGCGGAAGAGCTGGGGCCAACGTCCTGACTTTC
many | NA | TRBJ2-1 | TRBV5-1 | CASSPGQISYNEQFF | TGCGCCAGCAGCCCCGGACAGATCTCCTACAATGAGCAGTTCTTC
many | TRBD2 | TRBJ2-7 | TRBV15 | CATSPSRLRTSGRQQYF | TGTGCCACCAGCCCATCTCGGCTTCGAACGAGCGGGAGACAGCAGTACTTC
many | NA | TRBJ1-5 | TRBV4-3 | CASSQEGGPNQPQHF | TGCGCCAGCAGCCAAGAGGGGGGCCCCAATCAGCCCCAGCATTTT
NA | TRBD2 | TRBJ2-1 | TRBV7-9 | CASSLDPGGRNEQFF | TGTGCCAGCAGCTTAGATCCGGGAGGGCGCAATGAGCAGTTCTTC
many | NA | TRBJ1-1 | TRBV3-1 | CASSQGVGRAVNTEAFF | TGTGCCAGCAGCCAAGGGGTAGGTAGAGCCGTGAACACTGAAGCTTTCTTT
many | TRBD1 | TRBJ2-7 | TRBV27 | CASSFDRTGDYEQYF | TGTGCCAGCAGTTTCGACCGGACAGGGGACTACGAGCAGTACTTC
many | NA | TRBJ2-1 | TRBV10-3 | CAISDRADTEEQFF | TGTGCCATCAGTGACAGGGCGGACACGGAAGAGCAGTTCTTC
many | TRBD2 | TRBJ2-3 | TRBV2 | CASRPGGRDFSTDTQYF | TGTGCCAGCAGACCGGGGGGTCGGGACTTTAGCACAGATACGCAGTATTTT
many | NA | TRBJ1-6 | TRBV5-1 | CASSLGLNSPLHF | TGCGCCAGCAGCTTGGGGCTTAATTCACCCCTCCACTTT
many | NA | TRBJ2-1 | TRBV27 | CASRGGGGPPPFF | TGTGCCAGCAGGGGAGGTGGCGGGCCCCCTCCGTTCTTC
many | TRBD2 | TRBJ2-1 | TRBV6-1 | CASMLAGEGEQFF | TGTGCCAGCATGCTAGCGGGAGAGGGTGAGCAGTTCTTC
many | TRBD2 | TRBJ2-5 | TRBV5-1 | CASTIGREYQETQYF | TGCGCCAGCACCATCGGGCGGGAGTACCAAGAGACCCAGTACTTC
many | TRBD2 | TRBJ2-2 | TRBV6-1 | CASRLAGAGELFF | TGTGCCAGCAGACTAGCGGGAGCCGGGGAGCTGTTTTTT
many | NA | TRBJ2-3 | TRBV5-1 | CASSLAEGVGVTDTQYF | TGCGCCAGCAGCTTGGCCGAGGGAGTGGGGGTCACAGATACGCAGTATTTT
many | NA | TRBJ2-3 | TRBV5-1 | CASSPPRTRERADTQYF | TGCGCCAGCAGCCCTCCTAGGACCAGGGAGCGGGCAGATACGCAGTATTTT
many | NA | TRBJ2-1 | TRBV7-3 | CASSPRLVGGEQFF | TGTGCCAGCAGCCCCCGACTAGTTGGTGGTGAGCAGTTCTTC
many | TRBD2 | TRBJ2-3 | TRBV7-2 | CASGRGGADTQYF | TGTGCCAGCGGGCGGGGGGGCGCAGATACGCAGTATTTT
many | NA | TRBJ1-1 | TRBV7-2 | CASSKTDLEAFF | TGTGCCAGCAGCAAGACAGACCTTGAAGCTTTCTTT
many | NA | TRBJ2-1 | TRBV6-4 | CASRKDWTNNEQFF | TGTGCCAGCAGGAAGGACTGGACCAACAATGAGCAGTTCTTC
many | NA | TRBJ1-2 | TRBV28 | CASSSGADHYGYTF | TGTGCCAGCAGTTCTGGGGCAGACCACTATGGCTACACCTTC
few | TRBD1 | TRBJ1-5 | TRBV12-3/TRBV12-4 | CASSLVDRDQPQHF | TGTGCCAGCAGTTTAGTCGACAGGGATCAGCCCCAGCATTTT
NA | NA | TRBJ2-7 | TRBV6-1 | CASSRGTSYEQYF | TGTGCCAGCAGCCGAGGGACTTCCTACGAGCAGTACTTC
many | NA | TRBJ2-3 | TRBV3-1 | CASSQDYSRTGTQYF | TGTGCCAGCAGCCAAGATTATTCCCGGACGGGCACGCAGTATTTT
many | TRBD2 | TRBJ2-3 | TRBV29-1 | CSVCRTSGRGTDTQYF | TGCAGCGTCTGTCGGACTAGCGGACGGGGCACAGATACGCAGTATTTT
many | TRBD1 | TRBJ1-5 | TRBV5-6 | CASSETGTGGPQHF | TGTGCCAGCAGCGAGACCGGGACAGGGGGGCCCCAGCATTTT
many | NA | TRBJ1-1 | TRBV12-3/TRBV12-4 | CASSLRQNTEAFF | TGTGCCAGCAGTTTACGCCAGAACACTGAAGCTTTCTTT
NA | NA | TRBJ1-1 | TRBV29-1 | CSVESMRGNTEAFF | TGCAGCGTTGAGAGTATGCGGGGGAACACTGAAGCTTTCTTT
many | NA | TRBJ2-7 | TRBV18 | CASSPGSSFEQYF | TGTGCCAGCTCACCCGGTAGCTCCTTCGAGCAGTACTTC
many | NA | TRBJ2-2 | TRBV20-1 | CSAFRGLNTGELFF | TGCAGTGCTTTCCGGGGCTTGAACACCGGGGAGCTGTTTTTT
many | NA | TRBJ1-1 | TRBV18 | CASSQARNTEAFF | TGTGCCAGCTCACAGGCCCGGAACACTGAAGCTTTCTTT
NA | NA | TRBJ1-4 | TRBV9 | CASSRDGQTFEKLFF | TGTGCCAGCAGCCGGGATGGGCAGACCTTTGAAAAACTGTTTTTT
few | TRBD2 | TRBJ2-3 | TRBV7-2 | CASRKLAGGASSDTQYF | TGTGCCAGCAGGAAACTAGCGGGAGGAGCTTCGTCAGATACGCAGTATTTT